This TCR beta chain emerged from a study of shared T cell receptors in the human thymus. CDR3 length: 17 amino acids. V dropped 3 bases and J dropped 4; count of bases not matched to a gene: 11. Germline V gives CDR1 SQVTM, CDR2 ANQGSEA. The assay was immunoSEQ multiplex PCR, and TCRdb's table has in-frame clones only and misses some. The table lists about 380,000 clones, 95% of them singletons, with roughly 0.02% in the top ten. This sequence joins TRBV29-1 and TRBJ2-1; the match to TRBD2 covers 11 bases. The clonotype originates from a human donor. Sequenced material: thymocytes. The CDR3 loop reads CSVEGTSGLGSYNEQFF. The CDR3, as DNA: TGCAGCGTTGAGGGGACTAGCGGCCTCGGATCGTACAATGAGCAGTTCTTC.